This T cell receptor (beta chain) was identified in a study of identical twins. General study points: Twins' surplus sharing was weaker for beta out-of-frame sequences. Within twin pairs, the out-of-frame alpha sequences they shared showed excess low generation probability.

MiXCR was run by TCRdb on the 5' RACE reads, yielding one entry per CDR3 protein. The table records about 470,000 distinct CDR3 sequences, 20% to 25% of them present only once. Regarding this clonotype: What it binds is unknown.

The V end was cut by 8 bases, the J end by 5 bases, with 9 bases between. The CDR3 contains 12 residues. Germline V CDR1 and CDR2: ENHRY, SYGVKD. These data were also filed under a second study, of T cells expressing NK-cell markers. This second study says: Of the CD8+ T cell pool in over 5 donors, about 1.0-7.5% was accounted for by dominant NKG2C+ clonotypes.

The chain links TRBV10-3 to TRBJ2-2; D is possibly TRBD1 (5 bases). This receptor was obtained from a woman aged 18-29 years in good health. The specimen was CD4+ T cells sorted from blood. Here the CDR3 reads CAISGRTGELFF. The CDR3 nucleotides are TGTGCCATCTCAGGGCGGACCGGGGAGCTGTTTTTT.